This T cell receptor beta chain was recovered during a study of blood T cell repertoires in COVID-19. Study overall: PBMCs, B-cell-depleted T cells, or T cells were the source of the cDNA or gDNA that made up the material.

V was trimmed by 5 bases and J by 4 bases, leaving 15 bases between them. CDR3 length: 15 residues. Germline CDR1 SGHTA, CDR2 FQGNSA. Some clones are missing from TCRdb's copy, which holds only in-frame ones; the method was immunoSEQ multiplex PCR. Of 180,000 or so clones listed, about 87% were seen once; the top ten hold around 1.6%. The source of this sequence is a woman aged 45 to 65 with acute or convalescent COVID-19. The specimen was peripheral blood. This sequence joins TRBV7-2 and TRBJ1-3; no clear D. In DNA form, the CDR3 reads TGTGCCAGCAGCCCGCCCCATAGCGACGGAAACACCATATATTTT. This sequence encodes CASSPPHSDGNTIYF.